This T cell receptor (beta chain) was retrieved from a study of T cell responses to AZD1222 COVID-19 vaccine. Second-dose schedules of about 4 or about 12 weeks were combined. Profiled with immunoSEQ multiplex PCR; TCRdb holds only in-frame clones, not every one. Here the sample spans about 94,000 clones, 85% being singletons. Overall study findings and caveats: Clonal diversity was possibly underestimated; the donors were predominantly white British and more often female. Repertoires in all cases were sampled only once the peak T cell response had passed.

V was cut by 0 bases and J by 8 bases, with 9 bases left in between. Per the germline V gene, CDR1 is LGHNA and CDR2 is YSLEER. The CDR3 extends over 13 amino acids. Comments on this clone: Its antigen remains unidentified.

The chain has TRBV4-3 and TRBJ2-3, with D possibly matching TRBD1 (5 bases). Specimen: peripheral blood, collected 28 days after the second AZD1222 dose. The clonotype was recovered from an adult who received the AZD1222 COVID-19 vaccine. In nucleotides, the CDR3 is TGCGCCAGCAGCCAAGAGCCCCAGGGTACGCAGTATTTT. Protein sequence: CASSQEPQGTQYF.